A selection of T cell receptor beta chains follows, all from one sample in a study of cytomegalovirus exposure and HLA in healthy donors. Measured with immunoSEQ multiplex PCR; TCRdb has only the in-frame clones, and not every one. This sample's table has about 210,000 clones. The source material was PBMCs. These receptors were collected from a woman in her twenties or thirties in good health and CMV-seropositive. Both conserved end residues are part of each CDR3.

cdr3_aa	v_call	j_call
CASSISAGRAYEQYF	TRBV19	TRBJ2-7
CASSPRAIRDRVQETQYF	TRBV7-9	TRBJ2-5
CASSTSGGAHEQFF	TRBV10-2	TRBJ2-1
CASSVLYRGNYGYTF	TRBV28	TRBJ1-2
CASSFGTGAYGYTF	TRBV27	TRBJ1-2
CASSSFRQGRSLHGYTF	TRBV28	TRBJ1-2
CASSSTGFGYTF	TRBV6-5	TRBJ1-2
CASSKGLAGSYEQYF	TRBV7-9	TRBJ2-7
CATSLTGVTNEKLFF	TRBV15	TRBJ1-4
CASSTRRGKRGSTNEKLFF	TRBV19	TRBJ1-4
CASSSSPGDNEQFF	TRBV5-6	TRBJ2-1
CASSLSSGGAREQYF	TRBV5-4	TRBJ2-7
CASSSSGQGIIGGELFF	TRBV5-4	TRBJ2-2
CASSQRNYGGAGLVEQYF	TRBV4-1	TRBJ2-7
CASIPSWLAGYEQYF	TRBV7-8	TRBJ2-7
CASSREPTVRAEAFF	TRBV21-1	TRBJ1-1
CASLGAHEQYF	TRBV30	TRBJ2-7
CASSLTGDRRRNQPQHF	TRBV18	TRBJ1-5
CATSREDRGLTEAFF	TRBV15	TRBJ1-1
CVMPHVGWASEQYF	TRBV5-1	TRBJ2-7
CASSVGADTQYF	TRBV9	TRBJ2-3
CASSQGTGGEQYF	TRBV14	TRBJ2-7
CASSIERKGLGLGNEQYF	TRBV5-6	TRBJ2-7
CASSHPTETYEQYF	TRBV18	TRBJ2-7
CASSLGPGGEQYF	TRBV7-9	TRBJ2-7
CASSWGTGGSLTDTQYF	TRBV5-5	TRBJ2-3
CASSLAGLYNEQFF	TRBV19	TRBJ2-1
CASSQDLVSGSHNEQFF	TRBV4-3	TRBJ2-1
CASRPGVGNTIYF	TRBV6-6	TRBJ1-3
CASSRGMTPYGYTF	TRBV27	TRBJ1-2
CAWSQAGYYEQYF	TRBV30	TRBJ2-7
CASSVYRVGTGELFF	TRBV9	TRBJ2-2
CASSLGLADVKNTEAFF	TRBV5-1	TRBJ1-1
CASTRPGLDPDTQYF	TRBV21-1	TRBJ2-3
CASSEEPTDYEQYF	TRBV6-1	TRBJ2-7